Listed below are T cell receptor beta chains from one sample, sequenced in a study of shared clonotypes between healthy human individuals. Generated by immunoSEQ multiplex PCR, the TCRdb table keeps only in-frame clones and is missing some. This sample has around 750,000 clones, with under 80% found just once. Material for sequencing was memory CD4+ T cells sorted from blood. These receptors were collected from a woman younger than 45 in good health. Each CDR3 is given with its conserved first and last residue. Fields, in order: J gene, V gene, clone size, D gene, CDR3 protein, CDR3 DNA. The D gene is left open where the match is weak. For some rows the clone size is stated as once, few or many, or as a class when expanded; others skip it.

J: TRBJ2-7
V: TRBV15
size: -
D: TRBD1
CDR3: CATSRLTSGTDIYEQYF
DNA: TGTGCCACCAGCAGACTCACATCTGGGACAGATATTTACGAGCAGTACTTC

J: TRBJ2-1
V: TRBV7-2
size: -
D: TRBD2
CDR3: CASSSRTSGRAVGEQFF
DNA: TGTGCCAGCAGCTCCCGGACTAGCGGGAGGGCGGTAGGTGAGCAGTTCTTC

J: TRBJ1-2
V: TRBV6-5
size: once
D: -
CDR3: CASSYSLGGGYTF
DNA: TGTGCCAGCAGTTACTCGTTAGGGGGTGGCTACACCTTC

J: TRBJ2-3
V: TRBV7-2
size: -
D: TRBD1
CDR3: CASSLGAGGVDTQYF
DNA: TGTGCCAGCAGCTTGGGGGCAGGGGGCGTTGATACGCAGTATTTT

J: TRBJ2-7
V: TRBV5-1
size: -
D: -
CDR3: CASSHPGSKDEQYF
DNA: TGCGCCAGCAGCCATCCAGGGTCAAAGGACGAGCAGTACTTC

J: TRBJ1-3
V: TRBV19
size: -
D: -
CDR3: CASSQTSRPGNTIYF
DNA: TGTGCCAGTAGTCAAACTTCGAGGCCTGGAAACACCATATATTTT

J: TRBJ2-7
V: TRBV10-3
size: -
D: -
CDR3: CAISESGREQYF
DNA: TGTGCCATCAGTGAGTCGGGAAGGGAGCAGTACTTC

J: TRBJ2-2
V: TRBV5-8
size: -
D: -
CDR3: CASSLYGVAGELFF
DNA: TGTGCCAGCAGCTTGTATGGGGTTGCGGGGGAGCTGTTTTTT

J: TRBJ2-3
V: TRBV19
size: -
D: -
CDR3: CAGSSRWESDTQYF
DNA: TGTGCCGGTAGTTCCCGTTGGGAGTCAGATACGCAGTATTTT

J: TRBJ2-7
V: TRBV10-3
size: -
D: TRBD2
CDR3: CAIMERGTYEQYF
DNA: TGTGCCATCATGGAGCGGGGCACCTACGAGCAGTACTTC

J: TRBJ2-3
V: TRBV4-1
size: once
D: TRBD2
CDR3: CASSQGSPSGRARDTQYF
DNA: TGCGCCAGCAGCCAAGGGTCCCCTAGCGGGAGGGCCAGAGATACGCAGTATTTT

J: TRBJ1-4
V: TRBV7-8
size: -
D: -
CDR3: CASSLQGNEKLFF
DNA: TGTGCCAGCAGCTTACAGGGTAATGAAAAACTGTTTTTT

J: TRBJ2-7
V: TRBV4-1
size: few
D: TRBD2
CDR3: CASSQAFASGPYEQYF
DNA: TGCGCCAGCAGCCAGGCTTTTGCTAGCGGGCCCTACGAGCAGTACTTC

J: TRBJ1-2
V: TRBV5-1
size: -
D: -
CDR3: CASSLTGLDAYGYTF
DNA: TGCGCCAGCAGCTTAACGGGGCTGGACGCCTATGGCTACACCTTC

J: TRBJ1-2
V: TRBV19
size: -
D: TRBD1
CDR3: CASSTKTGGVTGYTF
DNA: TGTGCCAGTAGCACTAAGACAGGGGGCGTAACTGGCTACACCTTC

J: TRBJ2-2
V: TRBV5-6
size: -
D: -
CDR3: CASSRRGTSNTGELFF
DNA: TGTGCCAGCAGCCGCCGGGGGACCTCGAACACCGGGGAGCTGTTTTTT

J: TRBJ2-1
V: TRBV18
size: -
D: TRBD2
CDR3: CASSLTSGVTFNEQFF
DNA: TGTGCCAGCTCACTGACTAGCGGAGTGACCTTCAATGAGCAGTTCTTC

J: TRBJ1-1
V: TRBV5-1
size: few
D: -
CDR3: CASQIIPGSNTEAFF
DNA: TGCGCCAGCCAAATAATCCCCGGATCGAACACTGAAGCTTTCTTT

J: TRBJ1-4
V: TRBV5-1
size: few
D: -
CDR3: CASSSGTRGEKLFF
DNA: TGCGCCAGCAGCTCCGGGACTAGAGGGGAAAAACTGTTTTTT

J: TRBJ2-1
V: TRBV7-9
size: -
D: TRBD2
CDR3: CASSLASGLARNEQFF
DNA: TGTGCCAGCAGCTTAGCCTCGGGACTAGCTAGGAATGAGCAGTTCTTC

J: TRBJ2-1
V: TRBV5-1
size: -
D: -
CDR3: CASSLDNSYNEQFF
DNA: TGCGCCAGCAGCCTTGACAACTCCTACAATGAGCAGTTCTTC

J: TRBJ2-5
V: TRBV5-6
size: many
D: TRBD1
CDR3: CASSWDRLETQYF
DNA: TGTGCCAGCAGCTGGGACAGGTTAGAGACCCAGTACTTC

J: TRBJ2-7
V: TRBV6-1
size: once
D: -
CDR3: CASSEHRSYEQYF
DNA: TGTGCCAGCAGTGAACACCGATCCTACGAGCAGTACTTC

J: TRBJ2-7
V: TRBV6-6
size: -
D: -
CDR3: CASWGQAYEQYF
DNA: TGTGCCAGTTGGGGCCAAGCCTACGAGCAGTACTTC

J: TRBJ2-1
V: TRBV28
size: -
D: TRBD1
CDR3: CASSFPGGAYNEQFF
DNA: TGTGCCAGCAGTTTCCCAGGGGGCGCCTACAATGAGCAGTTCTTC

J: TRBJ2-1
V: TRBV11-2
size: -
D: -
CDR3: CASSHDFLTYNEQFF
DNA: TGTGCCAGCAGCCATGACTTCCTCACCTACAATGAGCAGTTCTTC

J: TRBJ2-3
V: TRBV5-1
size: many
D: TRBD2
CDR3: CASSLLGLAGADTQYF
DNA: TGCGCCAGCAGCCTATTGGGACTAGCGGGAGCAGATACGCAGTATTTT

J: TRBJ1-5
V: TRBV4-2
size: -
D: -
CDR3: CASSQDNNQPQHF
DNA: TGTGCCAGCAGCCAAGATAACAATCAGCCCCAGCATTTT

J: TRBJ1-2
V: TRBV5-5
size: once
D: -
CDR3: CASSLEEGSLYGYTF
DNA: TGTGCCAGCAGCTTGGAGGAGGGGAGTCTTTATGGCTACACCTTC

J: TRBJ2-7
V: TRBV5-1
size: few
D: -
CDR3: CASSLGLGEASYEQYF
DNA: TGCGCCAGCAGCTTGGGACTCGGCGAGGCGTCCTACGAGCAGTACTTC

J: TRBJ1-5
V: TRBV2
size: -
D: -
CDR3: CASSERLPNQPQHF
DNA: TGTGCCAGCAGTGAACGGCTACCCAATCAGCCCCAGCATTTT

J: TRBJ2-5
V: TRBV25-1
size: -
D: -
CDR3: CASSLPQGMKETQYF
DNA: TGTGCCAGCAGTCTCCCCCAGGGAATGAAGGAGACCCAGTACTTC

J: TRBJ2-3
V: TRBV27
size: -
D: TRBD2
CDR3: CASSLWEGRSLTDTQYF
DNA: TGTGCCAGCAGTTTATGGGAGGGGAGGTCACTCACAGATACGCAGTATTTT

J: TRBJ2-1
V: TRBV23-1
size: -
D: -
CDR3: CASSQWKPTYNEQFF
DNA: TGCGCCAGCAGTCAGTGGAAACCTACCTACAATGAGCAGTTCTTC

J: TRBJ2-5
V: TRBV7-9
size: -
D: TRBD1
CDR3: CASSYWTGLQETQYF
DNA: TGTGCCAGCAGCTATTGGACAGGACTCCAAGAGACCCAGTACTTC

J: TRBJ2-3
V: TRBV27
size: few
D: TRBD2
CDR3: CASSPRLAGMRTDTQYF
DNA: TGTGCCAGCAGTCCCCGACTAGCGGGAATGAGGACAGATACGCAGTATTTT

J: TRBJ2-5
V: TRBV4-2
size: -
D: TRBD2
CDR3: CASSQAGTTETQYF
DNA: TGTGCCAGCAGCCAAGCTGGGACTACCGAGACCCAGTACTTC

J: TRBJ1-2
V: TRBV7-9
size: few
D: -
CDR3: CASSLGQGVYYGYTF
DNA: TGTGCCAGCAGCTTGGGCCAGGGTGTTTACTATGGCTACACCTTC

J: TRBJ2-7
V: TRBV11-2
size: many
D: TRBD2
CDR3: CASSLKREIHEQYF
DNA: TGTGCCAGCAGCTTAAAGCGGGAGATACACGAGCAGTACTTC

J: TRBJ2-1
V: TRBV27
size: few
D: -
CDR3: CASSLTRAPYNEQFF
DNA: TGTGCCAGCAGTTTAACCCGGGCTCCCTACAATGAGCAGTTCTTC

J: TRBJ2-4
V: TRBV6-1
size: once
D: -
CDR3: CASSAGVGNIQYF
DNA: TGTGCCAGCAGTGCAGGGGTTGGGAACATTCAGTACTTC

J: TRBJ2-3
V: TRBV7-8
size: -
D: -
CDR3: CASSLGADTQYF
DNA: TGTGCCAGCAGCTTAGGAGCAGATACGCAGTATTTT

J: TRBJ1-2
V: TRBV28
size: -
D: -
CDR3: CASSLARGRWGYTF
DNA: TGTGCCAGCAGTTTAGCTCGGGGGCGGTGGGGCTACACCTTC

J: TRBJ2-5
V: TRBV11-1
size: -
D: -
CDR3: CASSYLGETQYF
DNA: TGTGCCAGCAGCTACCTGGGTGAGACCCAGTACTTC

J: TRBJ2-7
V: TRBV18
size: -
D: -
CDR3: CASSPYPTSYEQYF
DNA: TGTGCCAGCTCACCCTACCCCACCTCCTACGAGCAGTACTTC

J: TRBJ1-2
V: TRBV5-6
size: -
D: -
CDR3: CASRRGGGGGYTF
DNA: TGTGCCAGCAGGAGGGGTGGTGGTGGAGGCTACACCTTC

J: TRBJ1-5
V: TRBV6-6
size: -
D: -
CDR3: CASSYSTSNQPQHF
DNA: TGTGCCAGCAGTTACTCGACTAGCAATCAGCCCCAGCATTTT

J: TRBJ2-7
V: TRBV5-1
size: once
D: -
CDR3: CASSDQPEVSYEQYF
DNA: TGCGCCAGCAGCGACCAACCGGAAGTATCCTACGAGCAGTACTTC

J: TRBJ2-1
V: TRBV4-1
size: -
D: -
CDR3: CASSPFFFLAASEQFF
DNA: TGCGCCAGCAGCCCCTTTTTCTTTCTAGCAGCTAGCGAGCAGTTCTTC

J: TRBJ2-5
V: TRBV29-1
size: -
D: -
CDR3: CSVIPGFWQETQYF
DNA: TGCAGCGTTATTCCAGGGTTTTGGCAAGAGACCCAGTACTTC

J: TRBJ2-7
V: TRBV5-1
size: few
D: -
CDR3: CASSLDSGDEQYF
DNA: TGCGCCAGCAGCTTGGACAGCGGCGACGAGCAGTACTTC

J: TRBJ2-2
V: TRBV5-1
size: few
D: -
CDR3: CASGRGTAGELFF
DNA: TGCGCCAGCGGCAGGGGTACGGCCGGGGAGCTGTTTTTT

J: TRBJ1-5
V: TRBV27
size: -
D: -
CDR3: CASSLSLPGDNQPQHF
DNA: TGTGCCAGCAGTTTATCCCTACCAGGGGACAATCAGCCCCAGCATTTT